Listed below are T cell receptor beta chains from one sample, sequenced in a study of T-cell reconstitution after alpha-beta-depleted transplantation in children. TCRdb recomputed calls from the PCR reads with MiXCR, one row per CDR3 protein. Of 200,000 or so distinct CDR3 sequences in the sample, roughly 6.6% were seen once. The sequences come from PBMCs, collected before TCRalphabeta/CD19-depleted stem cell transplant. Source of these receptors: a boy between 2 and 10 years old with acute lymphoblastic leukemia, due to receive a stem cell transplant. The conserved cysteine and the conserved F or W are not part of the CDR3 here.

v_gene: TRBV6-4
CDR3aa: ASSDWERVNEQF

v_gene: TRBV20-1
CDR3aa: SARDPGLPDGQY

v_gene: TRBV20-1
CDR3aa: SAPGRGGSSYNEQF

v_gene: TRBV9
CDR3aa: ASSVEALSYNEQF

v_gene: TRBV27
CDR3aa: ASSIGSNQPQH

v_gene: TRBV11-2
CDR3aa: ASFPSRRIQFKLF

v_gene: TRBV28
CDR3aa: ASSPGRTNYGYT

v_gene: TRBV12-3/TRBV12-4
CDR3aa: ASSPGQVYGYT

v_gene: TRBV7-2
CDR3aa: ASSLVVGETQY

v_gene: TRBV4-2
CDR3aa: ASSLGLAGSSYNEQF

v_gene: TRBV7-9
CDR3aa: ASMETGMTDTQY

v_gene: TRBV30
CDR3aa: AWGGAAYNEQF

v_gene: TRBV24-1
CDR3aa: ATSDTDRGRTQY

v_gene: TRBV7-2
CDR3aa: ASSFQPGPDEQY

v_gene: TRBV5-1
CDR3aa: ASSLPSSGANVLT

v_gene: TRBV5-4
CDR3aa: ASSSGQQETQY

v_gene: TRBV29-1
CDR3aa: SAPTRGDYYGYT

v_gene: TRBV28
CDR3aa: ASSPWGQLVAGELF

v_gene: TRBV6-2/TRBV6-3
CDR3aa: ASSYSSLGSYEQY

v_gene: TRBV5-1
CDR3aa: ASSTVGANVLT

v_gene: TRBV2
CDR3aa: ASRAATDGADRPYGYT

v_gene: TRBV7-2
CDR3aa: ASSLGQPANTGELF

v_gene: TRBV20-1
CDR3aa: CARDPPGKGPLYGYT

v_gene: TRBV20-1
CDR3aa: SASGGPGLATYEQY

v_gene: TRBV2
CDR3aa: ASCLRFSSGQGGYGYT

v_gene: TRBV2
CDR3aa: ASRNPGGGYEQY

v_gene: TRBV25-1
CDR3aa: ASSEGPGGHTDTQY

v_gene: TRBV5-1
CDR3aa: ASSLASVDEQF

v_gene: TRBV12-3/TRBV12-4
CDR3aa: ASTAGLRETQY

v_gene: TRBV6-2/TRBV6-3
CDR3aa: ASSPHGARNPHNEQF

v_gene: TRBV20-1
CDR3aa: SARPPDRAWGEQY

v_gene: TRBV29-1
CDR3aa: SVADRAGDYEQY

v_gene: TRBV20-1
CDR3aa: SATSGTEVYNEQF

v_gene: TRBV20-1
CDR3aa: SASLPGQGASEQY

v_gene: TRBV7-2
CDR3aa: ASSLDQGYNQPQH

v_gene: TRBV7-9
CDR3aa: ASSLGRDTGELF

v_gene: TRBV28
CDR3aa: ASSLAGALNEQF

v_gene: TRBV29-1
CDR3aa: SVPDPNGELF

v_gene: TRBV6-2/TRBV6-3
CDR3aa: ASSWGEDTEAF

v_gene: TRBV7-2
CDR3aa: ASSSDAYEQY

v_gene: TRBV20-1
CDR3aa: SARGAQVVNEQF

v_gene: TRBV12-3/TRBV12-4
CDR3aa: ASSIDEKLF

v_gene: TRBV6-1
CDR3aa: ASSEGLSGANVLT

v_gene: TRBV6-2/TRBV6-3
CDR3aa: ASRITGAEQY

v_gene: TRBV3-1
CDR3aa: ASSHLPLTSYNEQF